The sequence of this T cell receptor beta chain was determined in a study of blood T cell repertoires in COVID-19. Overall study: Donors in the United States, Italy and Spain gave samples during acute or convalescent COVID-19. PBMCs, B-cell-depleted T cells, or T cells provided the cDNA or gDNA that made up the material.

In the source study's methods: Scientists estimated how many nucleated cells there were by amplifying reference gene primers. Clones were read by immunoSEQ multiplex PCR, and TCRdb kept only the in-frame ones, dropping some. V and J calls and clone size come straight from that table; D and trimming were deduced from the DNA. The repertoire holds 130,000 or so clones, with about 79% as singletons. The CDR3 runs 12 residues. The V end was cut by 6 bases, the J end by 8 bases, with 13 bases between. This TCR came from an older woman with acute or convalescent COVID-19. The V and J genes are TRBV12-3 or TRBV12-4 and TRBJ1-2; tentatively, D is TRBD1 (5 bases). The sequenced sample was peripheral blood. The CDR3 region has the DNA TGTGCCAGCAGAAGGAGGGGTCAGGGCTACACCTTC. It specifies CASRRRGQGYTF.